This T cell receptor (beta chain) was captured by sequencing in a study of blood T cell repertoires in COVID-19 (dated by TCRdb to 2020 to 2022). For the wider study: The collaborator samples originated in the United States, Italy and Spain and spanned the acute and convalescent phases of COVID-19. Where available, HLA class I and class II types were taken from metadata supplied by the sample provider and were not determined by assay-based typing. The dataset comprised deeply sampled blood TCRbeta repertoires from subjects exposed to, actively infected with, or recovered from COVID-19. A de-identified subject ID, COVID-19 status, age in years and sex were almost always included in the sample metadata. The repertoires were released in a freely available public database meant as a resource for research on the immune response to SARS-CoV-2. Samples came from the ongoing ImmuneRACE study (first 160 participants) plus 1,254 subjects from 6 global collaborators. The prospective study material was composed of cDNA or gDNA derived from T cells, B-cell-depleted T cells, or PBMCs. Summary of the overall study and its limitations: How much clinical and demographic metadata was included differed by source and by participant, and the metadata was provided uncurated.

The junction carries 19 bases between V and J, which are trimmed by 4 bases and 12 bases respectively. From a lookup of the germline V gene, CDR1 and CDR2 are SGDLS and YYNGEE. The CDR3, from cysteine to phenylalanine, totals 14 residues. Solely the CDR3 DNA is kept, with 42 bases framed from the first base. Comments on this clone: What this receptor recognizes is not known. There are no base qualities to consult, and no much larger clone falls within one base.

Each collaborating institution followed its own protocols to collect whole blood in K2EDTA tubes. For TCRbeta analysis, collaborators shipped samples in one of three forms: frozen whole blood, isolated PBMCs, or DNA extracted from either of those sample types. TCRbeta CDR3 regions were amplified from genomic DNA using the immunoSEQ Assay, a bias-controlled multiplex PCR. The study's own analysis went as follows. The number of nucleated cells in each sample was estimated from the amplification of reference gene primers within the assay. To quantify the absolute abundance of each unique TCRbeta CDR3 rearrangement, sequence reads were collapsed and filtered. For each sample, productive Simpson clonality was calculated as the square root of Simpson's diversity index across productive rearrangements. TCRdb took over this immuneACCESS table, retaining in-frame rearrangements with V and J assigned. Such tables are incomplete; in checked studies, under half of the missing clones stem from an unresolved V gene, and the remainder is unexplained. The D gene and trimming were derived from the DNA, and the V and J assignments and clone size from that table. Across this sample there are over 50,000 clones, with approximately 84% seen only once. The ten biggest clones cover under 15% of the sample.

In this chain, TRBV9 is recombined with TRBJ1-4; a tentative D call is TRBD1 (5 bases match). The sample comprised peripheral blood. The TCR originated in a human donor with active or convalescent COVID-19. The donor label of this sample is uncertain. The DNA sequence is TGTGCCAGCAGCCCAACCCTACAGGACGTGGAACTGTTTTTT. This codes for CASSPTLQDVELFF.